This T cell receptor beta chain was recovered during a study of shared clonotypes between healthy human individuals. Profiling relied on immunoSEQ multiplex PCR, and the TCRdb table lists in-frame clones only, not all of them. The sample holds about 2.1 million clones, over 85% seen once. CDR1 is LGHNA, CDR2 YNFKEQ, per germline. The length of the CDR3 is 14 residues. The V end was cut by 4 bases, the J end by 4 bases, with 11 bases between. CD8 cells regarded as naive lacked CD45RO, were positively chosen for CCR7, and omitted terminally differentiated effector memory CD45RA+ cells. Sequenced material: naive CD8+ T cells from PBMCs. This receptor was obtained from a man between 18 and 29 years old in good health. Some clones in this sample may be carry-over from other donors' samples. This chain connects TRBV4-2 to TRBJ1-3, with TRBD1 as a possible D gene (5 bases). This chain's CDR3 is CASSLDSTGNTIYF. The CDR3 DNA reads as TGTGCCAGCAGCCTCGACAGTACCGGAAACACCATATATTTT.